This is a list of T cell receptor beta chains from one sample in a study of cytomegalovirus exposure and HLA in healthy donors. Here immunoSEQ multiplex PCR was the method, and the copy in TCRdb shows in-frame clones only, minus some. The sample records more than 95,000 clones, about 12% being singletons. Sequencing was done on a sample of PBMCs. These receptors were collected from a man in his forties or fifties in good health and CMV-seropositive. Each CDR3 is given without its conserved first and last residue.

TRBV29-1,11,SVLTGGLAGYT
TRBV27,11,ASSLTGSYEQY
TRBV27,13,ASSPSRTGPFGYT
TRBV7-2,14,ASTPRQGADTGELF
TRBV5-6,15,ASSLIGTGGADTEAF
TRBV5-6,12,ASSFGRGNYGYT
TRBV28,13,ASIPPGRLGTEAF
TRBV19,13,ASSMGQGKDQPQH
TRBV9,13,ASSFGSSSGNTIY
TRBV5-6,11,ASSFLQGNEQY
TRBV11-3,13,ASSLDSGGSYEQY
TRBV6-4,11,ASSDRQTDTQY
TRBV15,13,ATSSRRQGSATQY
TRBV7-2,13,ASSLLVFGNQPQH
TRBV6-6,13,ASRPGTLMYNEQF
TRBV6-5,13,ASSFTSVSPYEQY
TRBV5-1,16,ASSLTTGNGGLNEKLF
TRBV6-6,11,ASRLAGDNIQY
TRBV7-2,13,ASSLVYGSEETQY
TRBV7-4,15,ASSLGGGLAYTYEQY
TRBV9,13,ASSPRTGGTDTQY
TRBV28,10,ATGTPTYEQY
TRBV6-1,13,ASSLPLAEINEQF
TRBV2,12,ASSSYQDKNIQY
TRBV4-3,14,ASSQDLEGGADGYT
TRBV2,13,ASSDPGTANEKLF